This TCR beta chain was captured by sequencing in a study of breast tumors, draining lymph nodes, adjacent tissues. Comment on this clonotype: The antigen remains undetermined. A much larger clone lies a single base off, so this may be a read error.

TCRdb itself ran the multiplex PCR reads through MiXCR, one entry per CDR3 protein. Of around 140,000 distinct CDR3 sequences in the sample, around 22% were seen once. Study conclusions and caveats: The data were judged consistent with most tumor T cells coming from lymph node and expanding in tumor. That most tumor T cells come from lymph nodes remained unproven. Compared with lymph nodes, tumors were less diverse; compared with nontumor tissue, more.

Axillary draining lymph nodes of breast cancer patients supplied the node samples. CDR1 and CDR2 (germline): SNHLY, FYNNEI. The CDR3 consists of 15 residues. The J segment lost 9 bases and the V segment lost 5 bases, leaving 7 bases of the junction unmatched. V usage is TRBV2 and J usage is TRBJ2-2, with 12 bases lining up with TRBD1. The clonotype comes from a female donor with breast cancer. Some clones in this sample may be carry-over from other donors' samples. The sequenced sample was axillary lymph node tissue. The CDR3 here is CASSRDRGQTWELFF. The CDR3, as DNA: TGTGCCAGCAGTCGGGACAGGGGGCAAACCTGGGAGCTGTTTTTT.